The 26 T cell receptor beta chains below come from one sample, sequenced in a study of cytomegalovirus exposure and HLA in healthy donors. Researchers ran the PCR with 60 Vbeta and 13 Jbeta primers. Some clones are missing from TCRdb's copy, which holds only in-frame ones; the method was immunoSEQ multiplex PCR. The sample records 150,000 to 200,000 clones, 65% to 90% being singletons. The sample consisted of PBMCs. These receptors were collected from a girl aged 2-10 years in good health and CMV-seropositive.

The chain combines TRBV5-6 with TRBJ2-5; 7 positions match TRBD1. The J call may be wrong; the DNA end is better matched by TRBJ2-7. Per the germline V gene, CDR1 is SGHDT and CDR2 is YYEEEE. The CDR3 loop spans 15 amino acids. The CDR3 bases are TGTGCCAGCAGCTTTCAGGGGGTACGATCCTACGAGCAGTACTTC. Amino acids: CASSFQGVRSYEQYF.

The chain uses TRBV7-9 and TRBJ2-2; maybe TRBD2 (6 bases). This CDR3 has 13 residues. CDR1 SEHNR and CDR2 FQNEAQ come from the germline V gene (reference sequence). V was cut by 11 bases and J by 7 bases, with 17 bases left in between. The CDR3 DNA sequence: TGTGCCCCCGTGTGGGACTGGAACGGGGAGCTGTTTTTT. It encodes CAPVWDWNGELFF.

This chain links TRBV5-1 with TRBJ2-7, with TRBD1 identical over 9 bases. The V segment lost 4 bases and the J segment 5 bases; nucleotides outside the gene matches: 7. This CDR3 contains 14 residues. Germline CDR1 and CDR2: SGHRS and YFSETQ. The CDR3 DNA reads TGCGCCAGCAGCCCGGGACAGGGCACCCACGAGCAGTACTTC. Its protein is CASSPGQGTHEQYF.

V is TRBV12-5 and J is TRBJ1-1; maybe TRBD1 (5 bases). Trimming took off 7 bases at V and 3 bases at J, with 18 bases between the two ends. The CDR3 is 15 amino acids. Germline V gene data show CDR1 as LGHNT and CDR2 as FRNRAP. CDR3 sequence: CASALAAGSHTEAFF. CDR3 DNA: TGTGCTAGTGCCCTAGCGGCAGGGAGCCACACTGAAGCTTTCTTT.

This chain links TRBV4-1 with TRBJ1-4, with D maybe TRBD1 (5 bases). V was shortened by 4 bases and J by 3 bases, with 12 bases between the two germline ends. Germline CDR1 and CDR2: MGHRA and YSYEKL. This CDR3 has 15 residues. CDR3 sequence: CASSPQGLANEKLFF. In DNA, the CDR3 is TGCGCCAGCAGCCCCCAGGGTTTGGCTAATGAAAAACTGTTTTTT.

The chain has TRBV6-1 and TRBJ1-1; tentative D call: TRBD1 (5 bases). V lost 2 bases, J lost 3 bases, and 7 bases lay in between. Germline-derived CDR1 and CDR2 are MNHNS and SASEGT. This CDR3 has 13 residues. CDR3 coding DNA: TGTGCCAGCAGTGAAATCAGGGACACTGAAGCTTTCTTT. Its protein product is CASSEIRDTEAFF.

The chain combines TRBV6-5 with TRBJ1-1; TRBD1 is a possible D gene (5 bases). Germline V gives CDR1 MNHEY, CDR2 SVGAGI. Trimming left V 5 bases short and J 5 bases short, with 18 bases between. The CDR3 has 15 amino acids. The CDR3 loop is CASSRFRAFGTEAFF. The CDR3 nucleotides read TGTGCCAGCAGTAGGTTCAGGGCGTTCGGAACTGAAGCTTTCTTT.

The J gene is TRBJ2-5, the V gene TRBV6-5; tentative D call: TRBD1 (5 bases). Trimming removed 5 bases from V and 4 bases from J, with 14 bases in between. The germline CDR1 and CDR2 sequences are MNHEY and SVGAGI. The CDR3 covers 14 residues. Here the CDR3 reads CASSIGGRGETQYF. CDR3 nucleotides: TGTGCCAGCAGTATAGGTGGTAGGGGAGAGACCCAGTACTTC.

This clone has a single count. CDR3 coding DNA: TGTGCCAGCAGCTTAAATCGGGGGAGCTATGGCTACACCTTC. Translation: CASSLNRGSYGYTF. The chain joins TRBV7-8 to TRBJ1-2, with D possibly being TRBD1 (5 bases). The CDR3 is 14 residues long. Trimming shortened V by 2 bases and J by 4 bases, and 11 bases separated the two germline ends. Per germline, CDR1 SGHVS and CDR2 FQNEAQ.

J is TRBJ1-2 and V is TRBV27; unclear D gene. The CDR3 totals 15 residues. Germline loops: CDR1 MNHEY, CDR2 SMNVEV (reference sequence). Trimming pared 5 bases from V and 2 bases from J, leaving 15 bases between. The CDR3 DNA follows: TGTGCCAGCAGTCGCGGAGCGGGCAGAAACTATGGCTACACCTTC. It specifies CASSRGAGRNYGYTF.

This clone occurred a few times. The gene calls are TRBV2 and TRBJ1-2; 7 bases map to TRBD1. Germline V gives CDR1 SNHLY, CDR2 FYNNEI. The CDR3 is made up of 15 amino acids. After removal of 6 bases from V and 0 bases from J, the junction contained 7 bases not matched to a gene. The CDR3 protein is CASRPGTAANYGYTF. The CDR3 bases are TGTGCCAGCAGACCCGGGACAGCCGCTAACTATGGCTACACCTTC.

The chain couples TRBV6-1 to TRBJ1-2; 7 bases line up with TRBD1. With V trimmed by 6 bases and J by 5 bases, 6 bases remained unmatched. The CDR3 has 13 amino acids. The germline V gene has CDR1 MNHNS and CDR2 SASEGT. In DNA, the CDR3 is TGTGCCAGCAGCCTTACAGGGGAGTATGGCTACACCTTC. Translation: CASSLTGEYGYTF.

V is TRBV18 and J is TRBJ2-1; 7 nucleotides match TRBD2. There are 15 residues in the CDR3. CDR1 KGHSH and CDR2 LQKENI come from the germline V gene. V shed 4 bases and J 2 bases; nucleotides not matched to a gene: 5. CDR3 residues: CASSRGGTTYNEQFF. The CDR3 bases are TGTGCCAGCTCACGGGGCGGGACTACCTACAATGAGCAGTTCTTC. Full variable domain (outside the CDR3, taken from reference TRBV18 and TRBJ2-1): NAGVMQNPRHLVRRRGQEARLRCSPMKGHSHVYWYRQLPEEGLKFMVYLQKENIIDESGMPKERFSAEFPKEGPSILRIQQVVRGDSAAYFCASSRGGTTYNEQFFGPGTRLTVL.

This rearrangement joins TRBV29-1 to TRBJ2-1; 9 nucleotides agree with TRBD1. The CDR3 has 14 amino acids. Germline V gene data show CDR1 as SQVTM and CDR2 as ANQGSEA. The junction had 11 bases not matched to a gene; V was cut back by 7 bases and J by 7 bases. The CDR3 loop is CSARVRQGVNEQFF. The CDR3 coding sequence is TGCAGCGCCCGAGTAAGACAGGGGGTAAATGAGCAGTTCTTC.

This chain joins TRBV28 and TRBJ2-7; 8 bases fit TRBD2. This CDR3 has 15 amino acids. V lost 5 bases and J lost 4; bases outside the gene matches: 10. CDR1 and CDR2 (germline): MDHEN, SYDVKM. The CDR3 loop is CASSPGSGSSYEQYF. In DNA, the CDR3 is TGTGCCAGCAGTCCCGGAAGCGGGAGCTCGTACGAGCAGTACTTC.

V gene TRBV5-8 combines with J gene TRBJ1-1; D remains ambiguous. The germline CDR1 and CDR2 sequences are SGHTS and YDEGEE. CDR3 length equals 13 residues. The V and J ends lost 4 bases and 9 bases respectively, with 16 bases between them. CDR3 in DNA: TGTGCCAGCAGCCTCCCGGGATCGAGGAAAGCTTTCTTT. It yields the protein CASSLPGSRKAFF.

A few counts support this clone. The chain joins TRBV2 to TRBJ1-4, with D tentatively TRBD1 (5 bases). Germline CDR1 is SNHLY and CDR2 is FYNNEI. The ends were cut back, 0 bases at V and 7 bases at J, with 12 bases in the middle. The CDR3 has 15 residues. As DNA, the CDR3 is TGTGCCAGCAGTGAAGCGACGGTCGGGGGTGAAAAACTGTTTTTT. Translated, it gives CASSEATVGGEKLFF.

The genes are TRBV19 and TRBJ2-1, with D hard to call. V gave up 5 bases and J gave up 0 bases, with 11 bases separating them. The CDR3 covers 15 residues. CDR1 is LNHDA, CDR2 SQIVND, per germline (reference sequence). CDR3 bases: TGTGCCAGTAGTGGGCGCCAGAGCTCCTACAATGAGCAGTTCTTC. This gives the protein CASSGRQSSYNEQFF.

The chain recombines TRBV4-2 with TRBJ1-2; 7 nucleotides agree with TRBD1. Germline CDR1 LGHNA, CDR2 YNFKEQ. V lost 3 bases and J lost 6; bases outside the gene matches: 13. CDR3 length equals 16 residues. CDR3 DNA sequence: TGTGCCAGCAGCCACCCCAAACATGACAGGGAGCATGGCTACACCTTC. As protein: CASSHPKHDREHGYTF.

The chain joins TRBV7-9 to TRBJ2-1, with 12 nucleotides matching TRBD1. After removal of 0 bases from V and 7 bases from J, the junction contained 7 bases not matched to a gene. Germline V lookup: CDR1 SEHNR, CDR2 FQNEAQ (reference sequence). The CDR3 has 17 residues. The CDR3 DNA reads as TGTGCCAGCAGCTTAGCTGAGGGACAGGGGGCTCGGAATGAGCAGTTCTTC. Residues: CASSLAEGQGARNEQFF. The entire variable domain, with the rest obtained from reference TRBV7-9 and TRBJ2-1, is as follows: DTGVSQNPRHKITKRGQNVTFRCDPISEHNRLYWYRQTLGQGPEFLTYFQNEAQLEKSRLLSDRFSAERPKGSFSTLEIQRTEQGDSAMYLCASSLAEGQGARNEQFFGPGTRLTVL.

This clone turned up a few times. This chain joins TRBV2 and TRBJ1-1; D gene ambiguous. Germline CDR1 reads SNHLY; CDR2 reads FYNNEI. The CDR3 runs to 12 residues. Trimming left V 7 bases short and J 11 bases short, with 17 bases between. The CDR3 here is CASIYPSERAFF. In DNA form, the CDR3 reads TGTGCCAGCATTTACCCCTCTGAGAGGGCTTTCTTT.

As DNA, the CDR3 is TGTGCCAGCAGTTCCAGGCCGACAGGGGGTTCTGAAGCTTTCTTT. Protein sequence: CASSSRPTGGSEAFF. The rearrangement links TRBV27 to TRBJ1-1; 9 bases agree with TRBD1. Trimming at V came to 4 bases and at J to 6 bases, leaving 9 bases not matched to a gene. Germline values: CDR1 MNHEY, CDR2 SMNVEV (reference sequence). This CDR3 comprises 15 residues.

V gene TRBV11-3 combines with J gene TRBJ2-1; weak D call: TRBD2 (6 bases). CDR3 length: 14 residues. V was trimmed by 0 bases and J by 8 bases, leaving 11 bases between them. Germline assignment: CDR1 SGHNT and CDR2 YENEEA. The CDR3 DNA is TGTGCCAGCAGCTTAGAAGCGGGTGGTCATGAGCAGTTCTTC. It encodes CASSLEAGGHEQFF. Full variable domain (remainder filled in from reference TRBV11-3 and TRBJ2-1): EAGVVQSPRYKIIEKKQPVAFWCNPISGHNTLYWYLQNLGQGPELLIRYENEEAVDDSQLPKDRFSAERLKGVDSTLKIQPAELGDSAVYLCASSLEAGGHEQFFGPGTRLTVL.

V and J are TRBV15 and TRBJ1-2; D perhaps matches TRBD1 (6 bases). V was trimmed by 0 bases and J by 2 bases, leaving 13 bases between them. Germline assignment: CDR1 LNHNV and CDR2 YYDKDF (reference sequence). The CDR3 length is 16 residues. CDR3 sequence: CATSRDPTGTNYGYTF. Written as DNA, the CDR3 is TGTGCCACCAGCAGAGATCCTACAGGGACCAACTATGGCTACACCTTC.

This clone turned up a few times. V is TRBV19 and J is TRBJ2-2; 12 nucleotides match TRBD1. The CDR3 is 15 residues long. Germline assignment: CDR1 LNHDA and CDR2 SQIVND (reference sequence). V shed 7 bases and J 4 bases; nucleotides not matched to a gene: 4. This chain's CDR3 is CASTKGQGATGELFF. DNA of the CDR3: TGTGCCAGTACAAAGGGACAGGGGGCCACCGGGGAGCTGTTTTTT. Together with reference TRBV19 and TRBJ2-2, the CDR3 gives the full variable domain: DGGITQSPKYLFRKEGQNVTLSCEQNLNHDAMYWYRQDPGQGLRLIYYSQIVNDFQKGDIAEGYSVSREKKESFPLTVTSAQKNPTAFYLCASTKGQGATGELFFGEGSRLTVL.

A few counts support this clone. The rearrangement links TRBV15 to TRBJ1-3; D not resolved. CDR1 is LNHNV, CDR2 YYDKDF, per germline (reference sequence). The CDR3 has 14 amino acids. V lost 5 bases, J lost 0 bases, and 8 bases lay in between. As DNA, the CDR3 is TGTGCCACCAGCGGCAAACCCTCTGGAAACACCATATATTTT. Its translation is CATSGKPSGNTIYF.